The T cell receptor beta chain under discussion was sequenced for a study of cytotoxic CD8 clonotypes in ibrutinib-treated CLL. Overall study context: Sequenced samples delivered averages of around 250,000 productive templates and 87,000 or so productive rearrangements.

Regarding this clone: The antigen is undetermined.

Trimming cost V 4 bases and J 4 bases; bases outside gene matches: 4. This CDR3 is built from 16 residues. The V gene's germline CDR1 is MGHRA and CDR2 YSYEKL. The planned depth of sequencing spanned 1 in 200,000 to 1 in 1 million T cells. Data came from immunoSEQ multiplex PCR; TCRdb stores just in-frame clones and leaves some out. This sample yields some 150,000 clones, of which roughly 76% are seen a single time; 4.5% to 6.5% belongs to the top ten. Study findings and constraints: Public clonotypes, rarely seen, contracted or held steady on treatment.

The chain couples TRBV4-1 to TRBJ2-5; 15 nucleotides match TRBD2. The source material was PBMCs, sampled after 24 months of ibrutinib treatment. The receptor comes from a human donor with chronic lymphocytic leukemia. The CDR3 DNA follows: TGCGCCAGCAGCCCCGGACTAGCGGGAGGGGGAGAGACCCAGTACTTC. This gives the protein CASSPGLAGGGETQYF.